The T cell receptor beta chain described here comes from a study of shared clonotypes between healthy human individuals. Study results and caveats: Donors were few, which limited the genetic and exposure-history diversity represented.

Assay execution proceeded at the deep level. Genomic DNA belonging to each subset was distributed in equal measure over several immunoSEQ plates. TCRdb's table, derived via immunoSEQ multiplex PCR, lists solely in-frame clones and lacks some. The data show some 530,000 clones, 65% to 85% seen once. In the case of this clone: The antigen remains undetermined.

Sequencing used PBMCs. The source is a middle-aged woman in good health. Some clones in this sample may be carry-over from other donors' samples.

The CDR3 DNA is TGTGCCAGCTCACCGAGACAGGGGGAGACCCAGTACTTC. It specifies CASSPRQGETQYF. The chain has TRBV18 and TRBJ2-5; 8 bases map to TRBD1. CDR3 length: 13 amino acids. The ends lost 3 bases at V and 5 bases at J; junction bases unmatched: 2. The germline gives CDR1 KGHSH, CDR2 LQKENI.